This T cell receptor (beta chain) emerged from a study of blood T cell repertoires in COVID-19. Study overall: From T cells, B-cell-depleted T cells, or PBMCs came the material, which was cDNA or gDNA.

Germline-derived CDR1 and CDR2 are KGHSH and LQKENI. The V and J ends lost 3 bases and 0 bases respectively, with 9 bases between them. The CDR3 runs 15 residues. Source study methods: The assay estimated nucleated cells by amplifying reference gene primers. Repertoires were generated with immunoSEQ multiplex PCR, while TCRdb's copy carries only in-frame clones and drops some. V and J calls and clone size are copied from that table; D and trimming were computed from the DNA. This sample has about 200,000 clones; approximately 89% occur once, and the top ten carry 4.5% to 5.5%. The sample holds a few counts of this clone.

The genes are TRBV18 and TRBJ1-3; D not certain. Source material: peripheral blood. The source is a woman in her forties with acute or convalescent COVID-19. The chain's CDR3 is CASSPPVGSGNTIYF. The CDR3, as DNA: TGTGCCAGCTCACCCCCGGTTGGCTCTGGAAACACCATATATTTT.